Here is one T cell receptor beta chain with its context. This sample was taken from a study of blood T cell repertoires in COVID-19. Study-wide context: COVID-19 samples collected from the United States, Italy and Spain covered acute and convalescent phases. PBMCs, B-cell-depleted T cells, or T cells provided the cDNA or gDNA that made up the material.

With 4 bases clipped from V and 1 base from J, the junction kept 7 bases outside the gene matches. The CDR3 runs 15 residues. The germline gives CDR1 MGHRA, CDR2 YSYEKL. In the original analysis: Quantification of nucleated cells was approximated via reference gene primer amplification. Profiling relied on immunoSEQ multiplex PCR, and the TCRdb table lists in-frame clones only, not all of them. The DNA was the basis for D and trimming; V, J and clone size are from that table. Here the sample spans some 230,000 clones, approximately 84% being singletons. This receptor was identified in a woman younger than 45 who had recovered from COVID-19. The sample was peripheral blood. The rearrangement uses TRBV4-1 and TRBJ2-7; TRBD2 matches at 7 bases. DNA of the CDR3: TGCGCCAGCAGCCGGGTAGCGGGTTTTTCCTACGAGCAGTACTTC. This gives the protein CASSRVAGFSYEQYF.